Listed here are 9 T cell receptor beta chains from one sample, sequenced in a study of blood T cell repertoires in COVID-19. Generated by immunoSEQ multiplex PCR, the TCRdb table keeps only in-frame clones and is missing some. The sample records under 550,000 clones, about 90% being singletons. Sequencing used peripheral blood. These receptors all come from a man younger than 30 with COVID-19, enrolled during active disease.

The chain links TRBV5-1 to TRBJ2-7, with D maybe TRBD2 (7 bases). CDR1 is SGHRS and CDR2 is YFSETQ in the germline V gene. V lost 3 bases and J 3 bases, leaving 10 bases between the germline ends. This CDR3 contains 13 residues. The CDR3 DNA follows: TGCGCCAGCAGCTGGGGAGGGGGCTACGAGCAGTACTTC. This encodes CASSWGGGYEQYF.

The chain combines TRBV11-2 with TRBJ2-2, with D uncertain. Germline V CDR1 and CDR2: SGHAT, FQNNGV. The CDR3 loop spans 15 amino acids. V dropped 2 bases and J dropped 5 bases, with 12 bases sitting between them. This CDR3 reads CASSLTSRETGELFF. The CDR3 DNA follows: TGTGCCAGCAGCTTAACGTCCCGAGAGACCGGGGAGCTGTTTTTT.

The gene calls are TRBV2 and TRBJ2-7, with 8 bases matching TRBD2. Germline CDR1 SNHLY, CDR2 FYNNEI. Trimming cost V 3 bases and J 5 bases; bases outside gene matches: 12. This CDR3 comprises 16 residues. In DNA form, the CDR3 reads TGTGCCAGCAGTGAGGAAGCGGGAGAGGTTTCCCACGAGCAGTACTTC. Amino acid sequence: CASSEEAGEVSHEQYF.

This clone was counted only a few times. J is TRBJ1-4 and V is TRBV7-9; D not resolved. The V gene's germline CDR1 is SEHNR and CDR2 FQNEAQ (reference sequence). The CDR3 runs 18 residues. Trimming removed 3 bases at V and 0 bases at J, with 17 bases between. CDR3: CASSLPNRGSATNEKLFF. CDR3 bases: TGTGCCAGCAGCTTGCCAAATAGAGGGAGTGCAACTAATGAAAAACTGTTTTTT. The variable domain in full, with the rest retrieved from reference TRBV7-9 and TRBJ1-4, is DTGVSQNPRHKITKRGQNVTFRCDPISEHNRLYWYRQTLGQGPEFLTYFQNEAQLEKSRLLSDRFSAERPKGSFSTLEIQRTEQGDSAMYLCASSLPNRGSATNEKLFFGSGTQLSVL.

The CDR3, as DNA: TGTGCCAGCAGCTTGTCTCCAGGGCTCTACGAGCAGTACTTC. Its translation: CASSLSPGLYEQYF. V gene TRBV5-5 combines with J gene TRBJ2-7, with D possibly TRBD1 on 5 matching bases. Trimming removed 1 base at V and 3 bases at J, with 11 bases between. Germline lookup yields CDR1 SGHKS and CDR2 YYEKEE (reference sequence). This CDR3 spans 14 amino acids.

V is TRBV30 and J is TRBJ2-2; 8 nucleotides match TRBD1. Germline CDR1 GTSNPN, CDR2 SVGIG (reference sequence). CDR3 length: 13 residues. J gave up 6 bases and V 8 bases, and 8 bases lay outside the gene matches. In DNA form, the CDR3 reads TGTGCCGCTGGACAGGGTGACGCCGGGGAGCTGTTTTTT. Translating gives CAAGQGDAGELFF.

The chain is built from TRBV18 and TRBJ1-4; D ambiguous. Germline V gene lookup returns CDR1 KGHSH and CDR2 LQKENI. Trimming removed 5 bases at V and 5 bases at J, with 9 bases between. This CDR3 is built from 13 residues. CDR3 in DNA: TGTGCCAGCTCATCTGGACTAAATGAAAAACTGTTTTTT. Translated, it gives CASSSGLNEKLFF.

The genes are TRBV6-1 and TRBJ1-5; 8 nucleotides align to TRBD1. With 2 bases clipped from V and 6 bases from J, the junction kept 3 bases outside the gene matches. Germline V lookup: CDR1 MNHNS, CDR2 SASEGT. The CDR3 length is 14 residues. The CDR3 DNA reads TGTGCCAGCAGTGAACAGGGGGCAGTTCAGCCCCAGCATTTT. Its protein is CASSEQGAVQPQHF.

The CDR3 bases are TGTGCCAGCAGCCTCCTCGACAGGGGGCTCGGTGGCTACACCTTC. This encodes CASSLLDRGLGGYTF. The chain is built from TRBV11-2 and TRBJ1-2; 10 bases align to TRBD1. Germline-derived CDR1 and CDR2 are SGHAT and FQNNGV. Trimming took 5 bases from V and 7 from J; bases not matched to a gene: 10. The CDR3 is 15 amino acids.